This T cell receptor beta chain appears in the sequencing data of a study of cytomegalovirus exposure and HLA in healthy donors. Study results and limitations: Per published accounts, TCR beta sequences correctly predicted the HLA-A and HLA-B alleles of most subjects. In a later analysis, at a false discovery rate of 0.05, 16,951 TCR beta sequences were associated with HLA alleles. When analyzed later, the rates of TCR association showed variation by HLA locus, with DRB1 the most and HLA-C the fewest.

The PCR contained 60 Vbeta and 13 Jbeta primers. Assay: immunoSEQ multiplex PCR; the TCRdb copy retains only in-frame clones and omits some. The sample shows 85,000 to 130,000 clones, more than 60% of them seen only once. For this clone: No antigen is known for it.

The CDR3 sequence is 12 residues long. The V and J ends lost 4 bases and 8 bases respectively, with 8 bases between them. The germline gives CDR1 ENHRY, CDR2 SYGVKD. The sequence was collected from a man aged 35 to 55 in good health and CMV-seronegative. Sequenced material: PBMCs. This rearrangement joins TRBV10-3 to TRBJ2-2, with TRBD1 as a possible D gene (6 bases). The CDR3, as DNA: TGTGCCATCAGTGGGGGGACAGGGGAGCTGTTTTTT. It yields the protein CAISGGTGELFF.